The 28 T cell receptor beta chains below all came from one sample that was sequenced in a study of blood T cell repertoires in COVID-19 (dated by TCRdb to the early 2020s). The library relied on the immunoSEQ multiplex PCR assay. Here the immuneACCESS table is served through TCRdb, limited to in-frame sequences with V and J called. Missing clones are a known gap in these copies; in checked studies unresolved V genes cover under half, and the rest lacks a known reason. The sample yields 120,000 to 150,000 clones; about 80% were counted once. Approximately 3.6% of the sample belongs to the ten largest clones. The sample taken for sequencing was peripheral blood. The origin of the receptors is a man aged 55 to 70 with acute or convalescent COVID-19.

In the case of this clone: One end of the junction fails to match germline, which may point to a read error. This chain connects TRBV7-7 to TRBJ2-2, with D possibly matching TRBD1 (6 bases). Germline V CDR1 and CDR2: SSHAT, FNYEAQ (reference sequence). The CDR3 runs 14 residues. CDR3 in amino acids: CASSPQGYTGELFF. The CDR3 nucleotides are TGTGCTAGCAGCCCACAGGGATACACCGGGGAGCTGTTTTTT.

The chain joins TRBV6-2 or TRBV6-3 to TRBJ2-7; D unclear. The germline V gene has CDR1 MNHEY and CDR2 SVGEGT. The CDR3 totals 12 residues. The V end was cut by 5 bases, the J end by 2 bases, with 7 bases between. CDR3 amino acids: CASSRAPYEQYF. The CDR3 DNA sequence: TGTGCCAGCAGTCGCGCCCCCTACGAGCAGTACTTC.

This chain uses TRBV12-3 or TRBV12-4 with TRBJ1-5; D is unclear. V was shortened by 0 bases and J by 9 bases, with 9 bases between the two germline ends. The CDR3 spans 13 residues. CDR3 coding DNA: TGTGCCAGCAGTTTAGCCGTAGGCGGGCCCCAGCATTTT. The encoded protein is CASSLAVGGPQHF.

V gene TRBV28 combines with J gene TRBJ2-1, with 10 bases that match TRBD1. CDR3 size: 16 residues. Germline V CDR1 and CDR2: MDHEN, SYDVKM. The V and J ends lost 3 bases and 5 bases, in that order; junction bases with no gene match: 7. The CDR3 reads CASSLEGGTGDNEQFF. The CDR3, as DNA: TGTGCCAGCAGTTTGGAGGGCGGGACAGGGGACAATGAGCAGTTCTTC.

Here the CDR3 DNA reads TGTGCCAGCAGTTACGTCCAGGGGGGCAATCAGCCCCAGCATTTT. It translates to CASSYVQGGNQPQHF. The chain is built from TRBV6-2 or TRBV6-3 and TRBJ1-5; 7 positions match TRBD1. The trim removed 2 bases at V and 2 bases at J, leaving 3 bases unmatched. The CDR3 sequence is 15 residues long. The germline CDR1 and CDR2 sequences are MNHEY and SVGEGT.

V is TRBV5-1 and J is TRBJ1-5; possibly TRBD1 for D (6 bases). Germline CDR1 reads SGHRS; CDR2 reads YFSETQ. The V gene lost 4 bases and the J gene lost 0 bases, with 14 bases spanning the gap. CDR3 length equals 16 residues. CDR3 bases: TGCGCCAGCAGCCCCGGACAGATAGATAGCAATCAGCCCCAGCATTTT. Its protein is CASSPGQIDSNQPQHF. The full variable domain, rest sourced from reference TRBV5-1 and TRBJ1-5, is KAGVTQTPRYLIKTRGQQVTLSCSPISGHRSVSWYQQTPGQGLQFLFEYFSETQRNKGNFPGRFSGRQFSNSRSEMNVSTLELGDSALYLCASSPGQIDSNQPQHFGDGTRLSIL.

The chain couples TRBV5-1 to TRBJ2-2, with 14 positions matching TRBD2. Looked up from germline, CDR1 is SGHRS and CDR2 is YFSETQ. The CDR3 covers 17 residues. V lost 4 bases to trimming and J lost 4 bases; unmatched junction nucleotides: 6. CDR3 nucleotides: TGCGCCAGCAGCCCAGGGACTAGCGGGAGTAGCACCGGGGAGCTGTTTTTT. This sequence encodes CASSPGTSGSSTGELFF.

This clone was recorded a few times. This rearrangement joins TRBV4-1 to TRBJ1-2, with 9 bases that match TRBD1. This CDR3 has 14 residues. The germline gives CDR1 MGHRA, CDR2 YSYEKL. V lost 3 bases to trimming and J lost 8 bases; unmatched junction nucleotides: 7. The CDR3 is CASSHPGTGIGYTF. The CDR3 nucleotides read TGCGCCAGCAGCCATCCCGGGACAGGGATAGGCTACACCTTC.

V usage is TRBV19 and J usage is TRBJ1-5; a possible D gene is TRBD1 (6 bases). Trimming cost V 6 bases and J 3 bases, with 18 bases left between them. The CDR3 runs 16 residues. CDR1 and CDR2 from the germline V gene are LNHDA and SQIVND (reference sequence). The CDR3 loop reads CASRAEGQSFNQPQHF. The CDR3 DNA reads TGTGCCAGTAGGGCAGAAGGACAGTCGTTCAATCAGCCCCAGCATTTT.

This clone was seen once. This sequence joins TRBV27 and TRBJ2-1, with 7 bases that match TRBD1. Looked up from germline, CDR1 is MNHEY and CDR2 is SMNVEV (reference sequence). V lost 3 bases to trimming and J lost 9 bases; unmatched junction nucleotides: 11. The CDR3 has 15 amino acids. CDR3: CASSFRQGKGGEQFF. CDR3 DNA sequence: TGTGCCAGCAGTTTTAGACAGGGAAAAGGCGGTGAGCAGTTCTTC.

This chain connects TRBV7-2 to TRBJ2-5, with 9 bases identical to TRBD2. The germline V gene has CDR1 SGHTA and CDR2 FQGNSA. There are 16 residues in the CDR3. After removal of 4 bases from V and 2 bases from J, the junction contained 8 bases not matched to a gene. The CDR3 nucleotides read TGTGCCAGCAGCTCCGGGGCTAGCGGGATTCAAGAGACCCAGTACTTC. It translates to CASSSGASGIQETQYF.

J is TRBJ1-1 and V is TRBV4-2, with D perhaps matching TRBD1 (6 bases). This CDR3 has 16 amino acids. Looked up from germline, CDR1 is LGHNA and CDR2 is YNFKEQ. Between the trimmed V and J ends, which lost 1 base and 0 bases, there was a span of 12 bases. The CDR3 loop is CASSQGSGTMNTEAFF. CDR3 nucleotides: TGTGCCAGCAGCCAAGGATCTGGGACAATGAACACTGAAGCTTTCTTT.

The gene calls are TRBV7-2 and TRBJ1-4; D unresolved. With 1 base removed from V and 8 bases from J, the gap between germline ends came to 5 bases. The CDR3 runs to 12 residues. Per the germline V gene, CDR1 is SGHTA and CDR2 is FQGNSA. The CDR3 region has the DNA TGTGCCAGCAGCTTAGGGCCGGAAAAACTGTTTTTT. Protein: CASSLGPEKLFF.

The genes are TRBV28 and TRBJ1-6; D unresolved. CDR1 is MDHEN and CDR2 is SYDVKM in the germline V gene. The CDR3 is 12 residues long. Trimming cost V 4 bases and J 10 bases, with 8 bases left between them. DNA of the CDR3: TGTGCCAGCAGTTCGGGATTCTCACCCCTCCACTTT. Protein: CASSSGFSPLHF.

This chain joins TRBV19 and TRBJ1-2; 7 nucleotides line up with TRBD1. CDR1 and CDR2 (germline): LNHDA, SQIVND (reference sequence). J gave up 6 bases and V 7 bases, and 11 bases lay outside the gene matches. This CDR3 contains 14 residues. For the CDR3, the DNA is TGTGCCAGTATCAATAGACAGGGATGGAATGGCTACACCTTC. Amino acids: CASINRQGWNGYTF. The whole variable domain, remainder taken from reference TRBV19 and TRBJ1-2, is DGGITQSPKYLFRKEGQNVTLSCEQNLNHDAMYWYRQDPGQGLRLIYYSQIVNDFQKGDIAEGYSVSREKKESFPLTVTSAQKNPTAFYLCASINRQGWNGYTFGSGTRLTVV.

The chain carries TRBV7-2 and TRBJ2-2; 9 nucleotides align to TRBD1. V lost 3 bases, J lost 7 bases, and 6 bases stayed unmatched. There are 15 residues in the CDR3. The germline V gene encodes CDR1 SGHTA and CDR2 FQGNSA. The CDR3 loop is CASSFTGGADGELFF. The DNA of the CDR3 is TGTGCCAGCAGCTTTACAGGGGGCGCGGACGGGGAGCTGTTTTTT.

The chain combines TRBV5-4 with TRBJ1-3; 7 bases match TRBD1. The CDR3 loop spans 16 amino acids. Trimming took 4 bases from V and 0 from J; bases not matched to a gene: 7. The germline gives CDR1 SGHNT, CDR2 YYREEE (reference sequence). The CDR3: CASSQGTALSGNTIYF. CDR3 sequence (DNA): TGTGCCAGCAGCCAAGGGACAGCCCTCTCTGGAAACACCATATATTTT.

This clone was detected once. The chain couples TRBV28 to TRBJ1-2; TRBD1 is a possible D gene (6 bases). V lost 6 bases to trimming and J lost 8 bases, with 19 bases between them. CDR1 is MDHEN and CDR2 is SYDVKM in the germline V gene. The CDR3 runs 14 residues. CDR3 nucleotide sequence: TGTGCCAGCAGGGAACGCCCCAGGGGAAGAGGCTACACCTTC. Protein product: CASRERPRGRGYTF.

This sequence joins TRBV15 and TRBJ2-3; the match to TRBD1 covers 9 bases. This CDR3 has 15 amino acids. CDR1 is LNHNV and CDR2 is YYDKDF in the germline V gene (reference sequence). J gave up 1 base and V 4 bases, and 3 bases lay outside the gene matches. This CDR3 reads CATSTGQGRTDTQYF. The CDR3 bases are TGTGCCACCAGCACCGGACAGGGGCGCACAGATACGCAGTATTTT.

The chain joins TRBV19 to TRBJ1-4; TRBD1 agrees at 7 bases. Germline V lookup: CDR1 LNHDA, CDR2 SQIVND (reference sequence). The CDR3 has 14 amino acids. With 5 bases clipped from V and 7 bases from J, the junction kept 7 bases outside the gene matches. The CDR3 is CASSSTGHGEKLFF. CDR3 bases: TGTGCCAGTAGTTCGACAGGGCACGGTGAAAAACTGTTTTTT.

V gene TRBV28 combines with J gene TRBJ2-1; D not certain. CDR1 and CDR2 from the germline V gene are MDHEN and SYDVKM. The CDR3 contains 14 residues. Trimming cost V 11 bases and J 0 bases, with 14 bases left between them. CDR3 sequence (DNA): TGTGCCTCCGACGGCGGAAGCTCCTACAATGAGCAGTTCTTC. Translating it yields CASDGGSSYNEQFF.

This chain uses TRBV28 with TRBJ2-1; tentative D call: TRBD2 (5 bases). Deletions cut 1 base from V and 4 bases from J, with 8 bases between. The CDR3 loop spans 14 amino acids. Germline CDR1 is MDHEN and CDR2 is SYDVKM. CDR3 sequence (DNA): TGTGCCAGCAGTTTATATAGCGTTTACAATGAGCAGTTCTTC. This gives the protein CASSLYSVYNEQFF.

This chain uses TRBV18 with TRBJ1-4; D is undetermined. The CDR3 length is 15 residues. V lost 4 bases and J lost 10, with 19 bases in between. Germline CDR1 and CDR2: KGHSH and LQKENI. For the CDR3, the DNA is TGTGCCAGCTCACACGGGAGCAGCCCTGAGGGAAAACTGTTTTTT. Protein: CASSHGSSPEGKLFF.

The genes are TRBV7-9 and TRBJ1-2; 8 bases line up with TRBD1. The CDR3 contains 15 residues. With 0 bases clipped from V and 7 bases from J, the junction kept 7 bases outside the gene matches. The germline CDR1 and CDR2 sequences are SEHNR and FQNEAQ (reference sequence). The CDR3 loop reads CASSLARLTGGGYTF. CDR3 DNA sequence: TGTGCCAGCAGCTTAGCGCGTTTAACAGGGGGTGGCTACACCTTC.

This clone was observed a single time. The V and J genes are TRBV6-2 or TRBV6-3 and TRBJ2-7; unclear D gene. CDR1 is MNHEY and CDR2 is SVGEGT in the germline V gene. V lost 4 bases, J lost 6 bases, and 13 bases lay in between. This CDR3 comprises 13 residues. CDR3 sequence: CASSSQTPAEQYF. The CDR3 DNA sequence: TGTGCCAGCAGTTCCCAGACACCCGCCGAGCAGTACTTC.

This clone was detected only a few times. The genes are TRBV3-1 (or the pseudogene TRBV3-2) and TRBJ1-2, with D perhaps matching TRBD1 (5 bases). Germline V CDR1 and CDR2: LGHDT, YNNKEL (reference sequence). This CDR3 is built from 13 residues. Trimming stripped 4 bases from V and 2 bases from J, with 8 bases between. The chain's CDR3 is CASSPQGNYGYTF. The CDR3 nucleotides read TGTGCCAGCAGCCCGCAGGGAAACTATGGCTACACCTTC.

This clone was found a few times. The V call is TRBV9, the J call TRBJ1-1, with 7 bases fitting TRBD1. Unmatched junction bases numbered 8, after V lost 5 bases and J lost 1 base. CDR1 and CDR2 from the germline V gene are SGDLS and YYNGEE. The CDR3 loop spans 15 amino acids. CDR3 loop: CASREGTERNTEAFF. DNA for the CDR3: TGTGCCAGCAGGGAAGGGACAGAACGGAACACTGAAGCTTTCTTT.

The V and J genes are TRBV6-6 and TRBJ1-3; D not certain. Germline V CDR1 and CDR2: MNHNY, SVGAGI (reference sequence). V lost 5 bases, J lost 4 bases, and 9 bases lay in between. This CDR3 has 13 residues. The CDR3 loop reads CASSQEEGNTIYF. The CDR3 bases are TGTGCCAGCAGTCAGGAGGAAGGAAACACCATATATTTT.